Following are 16 T cell receptor beta chains from one sample sequenced in a study of shared clonotypes between healthy human individuals. Only in-frame clones appear in the TCRdb table, and some are missing; sequencing was by immunoSEQ multiplex PCR. The sample includes about 2.3 million clones, 80% to 95% of them seen just once. The specimen was naive CD4+ T cells from PBMCs. Described subset: CD45RA+ positively selected. All receptors come from a man younger than 35 in good health. Some clones in this sample may be carry-over from other donors' samples.

V is TRBV5-5 and J is TRBJ1-5, with a weak D call TRBD1 (5 bases). The germline gives CDR1 SGHKS, CDR2 YYEKEE (reference sequence). The CDR3 is 15 residues long. Trimming took off 4 bases at V and 3 bases at J, with 14 bases between the two ends. CDR3 region: CASSPGTVLNQPQHF. Here the CDR3 DNA reads TGTGCCAGCAGCCCAGGGACTGTTCTCAATCAGCCCCAGCATTTT. The whole variable domain, remainder taken from reference TRBV5-5 and TRBJ1-5, is DAGVTQSPTHLIKTRGQQVTLRCSPISGHKSVSWYQQVLGQGPQFIFQYYEKEERGRGNFPDRFSARQFPNYSSELNVNALLLGDSALYLCASSPGTVLNQPQHFGDGTRLSIL.

The chain recombines TRBV18 with TRBJ2-1; D may be TRBD1 or TRBD2 (5 bases each). Trimming took off 6 bases at V and 6 bases at J, with 15 bases between the two ends. The CDR3 contains 14 residues. Germline V gene sequence: CDR1 KGHSH, CDR2 LQKENI. As DNA, the CDR3 is TGTGCCAGCTCCCCGGGACGACCTGTCAATGAGCAGTTCTTC. Translating gives CASSPGRPVNEQFF.

This chain connects TRBV27 to TRBJ1-2, with D possibly matching TRBD1 (6 bases). The germline V gene encodes CDR1 MNHEY and CDR2 SMNVEV (reference sequence). Trimming removed 0 bases at V and 8 bases at J, with 16 bases between. The CDR3 spans 15 residues. The CDR3 protein is CASSLSPGASSGYTF. CDR3 DNA sequence: TGTGCCAGCAGTTTATCACCGGGGGCGAGCAGCGGCTACACCTTC.

The CDR3 loop is CASSSTGVYEKLFF. The CDR3 bases are TGTGCCAGCAGTTCGACAGGGGTGTACGAAAAACTGTTTTTT. The chain links TRBV28 to TRBJ1-4; 8 nucleotides align to TRBD1. Germline V gene lookup returns CDR1 MDHEN and CDR2 SYDVKM. J was trimmed by 8 bases and V by 4 bases; bases with no gene match: 6. CDR3 length equals 14 residues.

The J gene is TRBJ2-3, the V gene TRBV27, with D perhaps matching TRBD1 (6 bases). Looked up from germline, CDR1 is MNHEY and CDR2 is SMNVEV (reference sequence). The length of the CDR3 is 16 residues. The V end lost 7 bases, the J end lost 4 bases, and 21 bases lay between the germline ends. The CDR3 spells CASKKGDTSSPDTQYF. The CDR3 region has the DNA TGTGCCAGCAAAAAAGGGGACACCTCGAGCCCAGATACGCAGTATTTT.

V usage is TRBV6-5 and J usage is TRBJ2-4; possibly TRBD1 for D (5 bases). The germline CDR1 and CDR2 sequences are MNHEY and SVGAGI. V was trimmed by 6 bases and J by 2 bases, leaving 14 bases between them. This CDR3 contains 15 residues. Here the CDR3 DNA reads TGTGCCAGCAGGCCTTTTGACAGTTCCAAAAACATTCAGTACTTC. Protein product: CASRPFDSSKNIQYF.

The chain is built from TRBV11-2 and TRBJ2-7, with unresolved D. There are 14 residues in the CDR3. V was clipped by 2 bases and J by 6 bases, with 14 bases between them. Germline CDR1 and CDR2: SGHAT and FQNNGV. The CDR3 reads CASSLSAVSLEQYF. The CDR3 DNA sequence: TGTGCCAGCAGCTTATCCGCAGTCTCCCTCGAGCAGTACTTC.

The chain combines TRBV5-8 with TRBJ1-2, with D possibly TRBD1 on 6 matching bases. The ends were cut back, 4 bases at V and 8 bases at J, with 21 bases in the middle. Germline V gives CDR1 SGHTS, CDR2 YDEGEE. The CDR3 consists of 15 residues. The CDR3 protein is CASSHKLQGLGGYTF. In DNA form, the CDR3 reads TGTGCCAGCAGCCACAAATTACAGGGACTTGGGGGCTACACCTTC.

V and J are TRBV28 and TRBJ2-3; 7 nucleotides match TRBD1. Trimming at V came to 6 bases and at J to 4 bases, leaving 4 bases not matched to a gene. There are 13 residues in the CDR3. In germline, CDR1 is MDHEN, CDR2 SYDVKM. The DNA for the CDR3 is TGTGCCAGCAGACCGACAGGGTCAGATACGCAGTATTTT. Its protein is CASRPTGSDTQYF.

The chain carries TRBV9 and TRBJ1-2; 8 nucleotides agree with TRBD1. Looked up from germline, CDR1 is SGDLS and CDR2 is YYNGEE. V lost 0 bases to trimming and J lost 8 bases; unmatched junction nucleotides: 9. The CDR3 loop spans 15 amino acids. CDR3 residues: CASSVVGTGLFGYTF. CDR3 in DNA: TGTGCCAGCAGCGTAGTTGGGACAGGTCTATTCGGCTACACCTTC.

V is TRBV7-9 and J is TRBJ2-5, with 9 bases identical to TRBD1. CDR3 length: 16 residues. V lost 5 bases and J lost 5; bases outside the gene matches: 12. Germline assignment: CDR1 SEHNR and CDR2 FQNEAQ (reference sequence). The CDR3 spells CASSRDRVSLRETQYF. The CDR3 nucleotides read TGTGCCAGCAGCCGGGACAGGGTTTCGTTACGGGAGACCCAGTACTTC.

The V call is TRBV27, the J call TRBJ2-7, with TRBD2 matching over 11 bases. V was clipped by 3 bases and J by 1 base; unmatched bases: 5. Germline V gene data show CDR1 as MNHEY and CDR2 as SMNVEV (reference sequence). This CDR3 is built from 16 residues. The CDR3 DNA reads as TGTGCCAGCAGTTTCCAACTAGCGGGAGTGTCCTACGAGCAGTACTTC. This gives the protein CASSFQLAGVSYEQYF.

This clone was seen a handful of times. The chain is built from TRBV9 and TRBJ1-1; 10 bases align to TRBD1. Losses at the gene ends were 4 bases for V and 5 bases for J; bases not matched to a gene: 5. The CDR3 has 14 residues. Looked up from germline, CDR1 is SGDLS and CDR2 is YYNGEE. CDR3: CASSPGQGGTEAFF. In DNA, the CDR3 is TGTGCCAGCAGCCCAGGACAGGGGGGAACTGAAGCTTTCTTT.

The chain employs TRBV11-3 and TRBJ2-3, with TRBD1 as a possible D gene (6 bases). The V gene lost 1 base and the J gene lost 0 bases, with 11 bases spanning the gap. Germline assignment: CDR1 SGHNT and CDR2 YENEEA. This CDR3 comprises 16 residues. Here the CDR3 DNA reads TGTGCCAGCAGCTTAGGGGGGCGGACTAGCACAGATACGCAGTATTTT. Translation gives CASSLGGRTSTDTQYF.

The count of this clone is one. The chain employs TRBV19 and TRBJ1-5, with 10 bases identical to TRBD1. The CDR3 length is 15 residues. V lost 5 bases, J lost 1 base, and 2 bases stayed unmatched. The germline gives CDR1 LNHDA, CDR2 SQIVND (reference sequence). The DNA for the CDR3 is TGTGCCAGTAGTTGGGACAGGGGCAGCAATCAGCCCCAGCATTTT. Its translation is CASSWDRGSNQPQHF.

For this clone: The sample holds other DNA sequences that translate to the same CDR3. V gene TRBV2 combines with J gene TRBJ1-5, with TRBD1 identical over 7 bases. This CDR3 is built from 15 residues. Trimming cost V 3 bases and J 6 bases; bases outside gene matches: 8. CDR1 SNHLY and CDR2 FYNNEI come from the germline V gene. The CDR3 sequence is CASSEAQGVGQPQHF. In nucleotides, the CDR3 is TGTGCCAGCAGTGAGGCCCAGGGGGTCGGTCAGCCCCAGCATTTT.